Below are 23 T cell receptor beta chains sequenced from a single sample in a study of cytomegalovirus exposure and HLA in healthy donors (dated by TCRdb to about 2017). Libraries were made using the immunoSEQ multiplex PCR assay. For the multiplex PCR, a mixture combining 60 forward primers for TCR Vbeta segments and 13 reverse primers for TCR Jbeta segments was used. This is the immuneACCESS table as TCRdb keeps it, with only in-frame sequences that have V and J called. A part of the clones is gone; compared with another copy, unresolved V genes explain less than half, and the rest is unexplained. The table for this sample lists approximately 120,000 clones; around 68% of them were counted only once. Of the sample, under 5% falls within the top ten clones. Sequencing was performed on PBMCs. The receptors originated from a man aged 35-49 years in good health and CMV-seropositive.

CDR3 protein: CSALKGDTQYF. The CDR3 DNA follows: TGCAGTGCTCTAAAGGGGGATACGCAGTATTTT. The chain uses TRBV20-1 and TRBJ2-3, with D possibly matching TRBD1 (5 bases). The ends were cut back, 5 bases at V and 6 bases at J, with 9 bases in the middle. This CDR3 contains 11 residues. CDR1 and CDR2 from the germline V gene are DFQATT and SNEGSKA (reference sequence).

The chain uses TRBV7-2 and TRBJ2-5; 16 bases align to TRBD2. The CDR3 has 17 residues. Trimming at V came to 5 bases and at J to 5 bases, leaving 8 bases not matched to a gene. Germline V gene data show CDR1 as SGHTA and CDR2 as FQGNSA. CDR3 in DNA: TGTGCCAGCAGCCCGGGACTAGCGGGGGGGGCTTGGGAGACCCAGTACTTC. Residues: CASSPGLAGGAWETQYF.

The CDR3, as DNA: TGTGCCAGCAGTCGTAGCGCCTTACAGGGATACGAGCAGTACTTC. It translates to CASSRSALQGYEQYF. The chain recombines TRBV27 with TRBJ2-7; TRBD1 might be the D (6 bases). Trimming took 5 bases from V and 4 from J, leaving 18 bases between them. Germline CDR1 is MNHEY and CDR2 is SMNVEV (reference sequence). CDR3 length: 15 amino acids.

V usage is TRBV7-2 and J usage is TRBJ2-6; TRBD1 aligns across 10 bases. V lost 4 bases to trimming and J lost 4 bases; unmatched junction nucleotides: 10. CDR1 is SGHTA, CDR2 FQGNSA, per germline. The CDR3 totals 18 residues. Here the CDR3 reads CASSSFGTGVGGANVLTF. In DNA form, the CDR3 reads TGTGCCAGCAGCTCCTTCGGGACAGGGGTTGGCGGGGCCAACGTCCTGACTTTC.

The rearrangement links TRBV5-1 to TRBJ1-4, with TRBD1 as a possible D gene (6 bases). In germline, CDR1 is SGHRS, CDR2 YFSETQ. The ends were cut back, 7 bases at V and 8 bases at J, with 9 bases in the middle. The CDR3 length is 11 residues. CDR3 residues: CASAQGEKLFF. The CDR3 DNA reads as TGCGCCAGCGCACAGGGAGAAAAACTGTTTTTT. The whole variable domain, remainder taken from reference TRBV5-1 and TRBJ1-4, is KAGVTQTPRYLIKTRGQQVTLSCSPISGHRSVSWYQQTPGQGLQFLFEYFSETQRNKGNFPGRFSGRQFSNSRSEMNVSTLELGDSALYLCASAQGEKLFFGSGTQLSVL.

The chain joins TRBV6-5 to TRBJ2-7; maybe TRBD2 (7 bases). V dropped 0 bases and J dropped 4 bases, with 10 bases sitting between them. The germline gives CDR1 MNHEY, CDR2 SVGAGI. The CDR3 totals 14 residues. CDR3 in DNA: TGTGCCAGCAGTTACTCGGGGGGGCAGTACGAGCAGTACTTC. Translated, it gives CASSYSGGQYEQYF.

The chain carries TRBV29-1 and TRBJ1-5; unclear D gene. The germline V gene has CDR1 SQVTM and CDR2 ANQGSEA. Trimming removed 5 bases from V and 6 bases from J, with 14 bases in between. This CDR3 is built from 13 residues. CDR3 nucleotides: TGCAGCGTTCCGGGTGACGGTGGTCAGCCCCAGCATTTT. Residues: CSVPGDGGQPQHF.

This clone has only a few counts. This sequence joins TRBV27 and TRBJ2-7, with D hard to call. There are 11 residues in the CDR3. Per the germline V gene, CDR1 is MNHEY and CDR2 is SMNVEV (reference sequence). V dropped 7 bases and J dropped 2 bases, with 6 bases sitting between them. The CDR3 sequence is CASTYPYEQYF. In DNA form, the CDR3 reads TGTGCCAGCACGTATCCCTACGAGCAGTACTTC.

This clone was counted once. The V gene is TRBV6-6, the J gene TRBJ1-1; TRBD1 matches 8 bases. This CDR3 is built from 14 residues. With V trimmed by 7 bases and J by 1 base, 5 bases remained unmatched. From germline, CDR1 is MNHNY and CDR2 SVGAGI (reference sequence). CDR3 in amino acids: CASKDRGGNTEAFF. The CDR3, as DNA: TGTGCCAGCAAAGACAGGGGAGGGAACACTGAAGCTTTCTTT.

This clone was observed a few times. This sequence joins TRBV2 and TRBJ1-4; TRBD1 is a possible D gene (5 bases). Trimming took 6 bases from V and 8 from J, leaving 13 bases between them. The germline V gene has CDR1 SNHLY and CDR2 FYNNEI. CDR3 length equals 13 residues. CDR3 DNA: TGTGCCAGCAGGGCAGGGCAAGGCGAAAAACTGTTTTTT. This codes for CASRAGQGEKLFF.

This clone was observed a handful of times. The J gene is TRBJ2-7, the V gene TRBV18, with D tentatively TRBD2 (5 bases). The CDR3 is made up of 14 amino acids. The V gene's germline CDR1 is KGHSH and CDR2 LQKENI. V dropped 3 bases and J dropped 2 bases, with 11 bases sitting between them. CDR3 loop: CASSPTGSTYEQYF. Here the CDR3 DNA reads TGTGCCAGCTCACCGACGGGGTCCACCTACGAGCAGTACTTC.

The rearrangement uses TRBV6-4 and TRBJ2-1, with 12 bases matching TRBD2. V shed 11 bases and J 10 bases; nucleotides not matched to a gene: 15. The CDR3 totals 15 residues. CDR1 is MRHNA and CDR2 is SNTAGT in the germline V gene. The CDR3 loop is CAGQPGLAGFREQFF. The DNA for the CDR3 is TGTGCCGGACAACCGGGACTAGCGGGCTTCAGGGAGCAGTTCTTC.

This chain connects TRBV5-1 to TRBJ2-1; 8 nucleotides match TRBD1. V was clipped by 4 bases and J by 1 base; unmatched bases: 7. The CDR3 is 16 amino acids. Germline CDR1 and CDR2: SGHRS and YFSETQ. The CDR3 DNA follows: TGCGCCAGCAGCCCCGGGACAGGACAGTCCTACAATGAGCAGTTCTTC. This translates into CASSPGTGQSYNEQFF.

On this clone: Germline and junction disagree at one end, which may indicate a read error. The chain uses TRBV29-1 and TRBJ1-2; 8 bases line up with TRBD1. Germline V gene data show CDR1 as SQVTM and CDR2 as ANQGSEA. This CDR3 is 12 amino acids long. The CDR3 coding sequence is TGCAGCGTCGAAGACAGGGGCGGCGGCTACACCTTC. It codes for CSVEDRGGGYTF.

CDR3 coding DNA: TGCGCCAGCAGCTTTTCACCAGGGGAAACTCAGCCCCAGCATTTT. Amino acids: CASSFSPGETQPQHF. The rearrangement uses TRBV5-1 and TRBJ1-5, with D tentatively TRBD1 (6 bases). Germline V CDR1 and CDR2: SGHRS, YFSETQ. The CDR3 is made up of 15 amino acids. V shed 2 bases and J shed 6 bases, with 15 bases lying between them.

The rearrangement links TRBV27 to TRBJ2-5; TRBD2 aligns across 13 bases. Germline CDR1 and CDR2: MNHEY and SMNVEV (reference sequence). The length of the CDR3 is 16 residues. V trimming: 8 bases; J trimming: 5 bases; junction bases outside the gene matches: 11. CDR3 coding DNA: TGTGCCAGCTCCGCGACTAGCGGGGGGCCTTGGGAGACCCAGTACTTC. This encodes CASSATSGGPWETQYF.

The chain recombines TRBV7-5 with TRBJ1-6. TRBV7-5 is termed a pseudogene. There are 15 residues in the CDR3. Here the CDR3 DNA reads TGTGCCAGAAGGGTGCGGAGCTCCTATAATTCACCCCTCCACTTT. Translation gives CARRVRSSYNSPLHF.

The genes are TRBV19 and TRBJ1-1, with TRBD1 as a possible D gene (6 bases). CDR1 and CDR2 (germline): LNHDA, SQIVND (reference sequence). The germline V and J ends were trimmed by 3 bases and 1 base, with 12 bases remaining between them. The CDR3 consists of 15 residues. The CDR3 reads CASSIPQGPNTEAFF. The DNA for the CDR3 is TGTGCCAGTAGTATTCCACAGGGTCCGAACACTGAAGCTTTCTTT.

The V gene is TRBV7-6, the J gene TRBJ2-5, with 8 positions matching TRBD1. V dropped 5 bases and J dropped 2; count of bases not matched to a gene: 7. The CDR3 runs 15 residues. Germline CDR1 is SGHVS and CDR2 is FNYEAQ. The CDR3 nucleotides read TGTGCCAGCAGCCGCATGACAGGGGAGCAAGAGACCCAGTACTTC. Translation gives CASSRMTGEQETQYF.

V usage is TRBV5-1 and J usage is TRBJ1-6, with TRBD1 identical over 8 bases. Germline CDR1 SGHRS, CDR2 YFSETQ. There are 15 residues in the CDR3. The V and J ends lost 4 bases and 7 bases, in that order; junction bases with no gene match: 7. The chain's CDR3 is CASSPIDRGNSPLHF. The CDR3 DNA sequence: TGCGCCAGCAGCCCGATAGACAGGGGAAATTCACCCCTCCACTTT.

V is TRBV4-2 and J is TRBJ2-7; D may be TRBD2 (5 bases). Deletions cut 1 base from V and 2 bases from J, with 9 bases between. CDR3 length: 14 residues. From germline, CDR1 is LGHNA and CDR2 YNFKEQ. The DNA of the CDR3 is TGTGCCAGCAGCCAAGGAGGGAACACCTACGAGCAGTACTTC. It yields the protein CASSQGGNTYEQYF.

The chain recombines TRBV15 with TRBJ2-5; tentative D call: TRBD2 (5 bases). The length of the CDR3 is 15 residues. Trimming removed 0 bases from V and 1 base from J, with 9 bases in between. From germline, CDR1 is LNHNV and CDR2 YYDKDF (reference sequence). CDR3 protein: CATSRDRTAQETQYF. CDR3 in DNA: TGTGCCACCAGCAGAGACCGGACTGCCCAAGAGACCCAGTACTTC.

This rearrangement joins TRBV19 to TRBJ1-1; possible D gene TRBD1, 6 bases. CDR3 length: 14 residues. V lost 6 bases and J lost 1, with 12 bases in between. Germline CDR1 LNHDA, CDR2 SQIVND (reference sequence). The CDR3 reads CASRARQENTEAFF. In DNA form, the CDR3 reads TGTGCCAGTAGGGCGAGACAGGAGAACACTGAAGCTTTCTTT.